This passage covers 27 T cell receptor beta chains from one sample sequenced in a study of blood T cell repertoires in COVID-19. Sequencing was performed with immunoSEQ multiplex PCR; in TCRdb, only in-frame clones are kept and a portion is missing. The data contain fewer than 60,000 clones, around nine tenths of them singletons. The sample consisted of peripheral blood. The receptor set was obtained from an elderly man with active or convalescent COVID-19.

The chain recombines TRBV27 with TRBJ1-4, with 9 bases aligning to TRBD1. J was trimmed by 6 bases and V by 5 bases; bases with no gene match: 7. The CDR3 extends over 15 amino acids. In germline, CDR1 is MNHEY, CDR2 SMNVEV (reference sequence). The CDR3 DNA reads as TGTGCCAGCAGTCCAAACACAGGGGGCTATGAAAAACTGTTTTTT. As protein: CASSPNTGGYEKLFF.

The chain employs TRBV19 and TRBJ2-7; 7 bases are shared with TRBD2. The germline gives CDR1 LNHDA, CDR2 SQIVND (reference sequence). CDR3 length: 14 residues. With 6 bases clipped from V and 5 bases from J, the junction kept 10 bases outside the gene matches. The CDR3 DNA is TGTGCCAGTAGCGCCCAAGCCGGGGGGAACGAGCAGTACTTC. Protein: CASSAQAGGNEQYF.

The chain carries TRBV4-1 and TRBJ2-3; 10 nucleotides agree with TRBD2. CDR3 length: 16 amino acids. V gave up 4 bases and J gave up 4 bases; unmatched junction bases: 8. The V gene's germline CDR1 is MGHRA and CDR2 YSYEKL. The CDR3 here is CASSPLAGGGPDTQYF. CDR3 in DNA: TGCGCCAGCAGCCCCTTAGCGGGAGGAGGTCCAGATACGCAGTATTTT.

The chain joins TRBV28 to TRBJ1-3; 8 bases are a match to TRBD1. The CDR3 has 16 amino acids. The V gene end was trimmed by 2 bases and the J gene end by 3 bases; junction bases not matched to a gene: 6. The germline gives CDR1 MDHEN, CDR2 SYDVKM. Written as DNA, the CDR3 is TGTGCCAGCAGTTTAAGGACAGGGAGGATTGGAAACACCATATATTTT. Residues: CASSLRTGRIGNTIYF.

This clone was picked up a small number of times. V is TRBV12-2 and J is TRBJ1-2. TRBV12-2 is listed as a pseudogene. This CDR3 spans 19 amino acids. CDR3 sequence: CASRSLTRDGGLYCYGYTF. DNA for the CDR3: TGTGCAAGTCGCTCCTTGACCCGGGACGGGGGATTATATTGCTATGGCTACACCTTC.

J is TRBJ1-5 and V is TRBV19, with TRBD1 matching 10 bases. The germline V gene encodes CDR1 LNHDA and CDR2 SQIVND (reference sequence). CDR3 length: 16 residues. V lost 5 bases to trimming and J lost 2 bases; unmatched junction nucleotides: 6. CDR3 DNA sequence: TGTGCCAGTAGTCCAACCGGGACAGGGGGCAATCAGCCCCAGCATTTT. This gives the protein CASSPTGTGGNQPQHF.

V gene TRBV15 combines with J gene TRBJ2-5; TRBD2 matches at 9 bases. The CDR3 loop spans 19 amino acids. The V gene's germline CDR1 is LNHNV and CDR2 YYDKDF (reference sequence). V gave up 0 bases and J gave up 5 bases; unmatched junction bases: 16. CDR3 DNA sequence: TGTGCCACCAGCAGAGATCTGGGCGGGGGGGCCCGGTGGGATGAGACCCAGTACTTC. It is translated as CATSRDLGGGARWDETQYF.

The rearrangement links TRBV5-1 to TRBJ1-4, with D maybe TRBD1 (5 bases). This CDR3 comprises 15 residues. The germline CDR1 and CDR2 sequences are SGHRS and YFSETQ. V lost 5 bases, J lost 4 bases, and 15 bases lay in between. In DNA form, the CDR3 reads TGCGCCAGCAGTTCCGAGTTAGGGGATAATGAAAAACTGTTTTTT. Translated: CASSSELGDNEKLFF.

The V and J genes are TRBV19 and TRBJ2-5; 13 bases line up with TRBD2. J was trimmed by 5 bases and V by 5 bases; bases with no gene match: 5. From germline, CDR1 is LNHDA and CDR2 SQIVND (reference sequence). This CDR3 region has 15 residues. The CDR3 is CASSELAGGGETQYF. The CDR3 DNA sequence: TGTGCCAGTAGTGAACTAGCGGGAGGGGGTGAGACCCAGTACTTC.

The chain combines TRBV24-1 with TRBJ2-7, with 9 bases lining up with TRBD1. The germline gives CDR1 KGHDR, CDR2 SFDVKD. Trimming removed 10 bases from V and 6 bases from J; junction bases left unmatched: 9. The CDR3 runs to 13 residues. CDR3 region: CATSTGGVGEQYF. Here the CDR3 DNA reads TGTGCCACTTCTACAGGGGGCGTTGGCGAGCAGTACTTC.

The chain combines TRBV27 with TRBJ2-7; D possibly corresponds to TRBD1 (6 bases). V shed 8 bases and J shed 2 bases, with 13 bases lying between them. CDR1 is MNHEY and CDR2 is SMNVEV in the germline V gene (reference sequence). The CDR3 totals 13 residues. The CDR3 sequence: CASWKTGTYEQYF. Written as DNA, the CDR3 is TGTGCCAGCTGGAAGACAGGAACCTACGAGCAGTACTTC.

The chain joins TRBV7-2 to TRBJ1-5, with 7 bases that match TRBD1. With V trimmed by 9 bases and J by 0 bases, 5 bases remained unmatched. Germline V gene lookup returns CDR1 SGHTA and CDR2 FQGNSA. The CDR3 extends over 14 amino acids. The CDR3: CASAGGGSNQPQHF. In DNA, the CDR3 is TGTGCCAGTGCAGGGGGAGGTAGCAATCAGCCCCAGCATTTT.

The chain uses TRBV18 and TRBJ2-7; 9 bases are a match to TRBD1. J lost 4 bases, V lost 8 bases, and 6 bases had no gene match. CDR1 and CDR2 from the germline V gene are KGHSH and LQKENI. There are 13 residues in the CDR3. CDR3 sequence: CASTRDREYEQYF. CDR3 nucleotides: TGTGCCAGCACAAGGGACAGGGAATACGAGCAGTACTTC.

The rearrangement links TRBV7-2 to TRBJ2-1, with TRBD2 identical over 11 bases. The germline V gene encodes CDR1 SGHTA and CDR2 FQGNSA. V shed 1 base, J shed 8 bases, and the junction held 4 bases outside the gene matches. This CDR3 region has 15 residues. The CDR3 here is CASSLVAGGHDEQFF. The CDR3 nucleotides read TGTGCCAGCAGCTTAGTAGCGGGAGGGCACGATGAGCAGTTCTTC.

This clone was counted a single time. The CDR3 nucleotides are TGCAGCGTTGGGGTTCGGGACAGGGGTAACTATGGCTACACCTTC. Amino acid sequence: CSVGVRDRGNYGYTF. The chain combines TRBV29-1 with TRBJ1-2, with 10 bases that match TRBD1. Germline V CDR1 and CDR2: SQVTM, ANQGSEA. The CDR3 runs 15 residues. Trimming removed 4 bases from V and 1 base from J; junction bases left unmatched: 6.

This chain joins TRBV6-5 and TRBJ1-2; D gene ambiguous. The CDR3 consists of 10 residues. The V and J ends lost 5 bases and 5 bases respectively, with 3 bases between them. Looked up from germline, CDR1 is MNHEY and CDR2 is SVGAGI. In DNA form, the CDR3 reads TGTGCCAGCAGTCTATATGGCTACACCTTC. Encoded protein: CASSLYGYTF.

This clone was detected only once. The chain is built from TRBV2 and TRBJ1-1, with TRBD1 as a possible D gene (5 bases). The CDR3 covers 12 residues. V shed 4 bases and J shed 7 bases, with 10 bases lying between them. Germline-derived CDR1 and CDR2 are SNHLY and FYNNEI. CDR3 nucleotide sequence: TGTGCCAGCAGTGGAGACAGAGTTGAAGCTTTCTTT. It yields the protein CASSGDRVEAFF.

The J gene is TRBJ1-5, the V gene TRBV14; the D gene is possibly TRBD1 (5 bases). With 0 bases removed from V and 9 bases from J, the gap between germline ends came to 9 bases. This CDR3 comprises 13 residues. Germline values: CDR1 SGHDN, CDR2 FVKESK. DNA for the CDR3: TGTGCCAGCAGCCAAGATCAGGGCTCGCCCCAGCATTTT. Its protein is CASSQDQGSPQHF.

The gene calls are TRBV28 and TRBJ1-6; maybe TRBD1 (5 bases). CDR3 size: 15 residues. V dropped 10 bases and J dropped 0 bases, with 13 bases sitting between them. Germline loops: CDR1 MDHEN, CDR2 SYDVKM. The CDR3 region is CAIGGGSSYNSPLHF. CDR3 bases: TGTGCCATCGGGGGGGGTAGCTCCTATAATTCACCCCTCCACTTT.

This clone was observed a single time. V is TRBV21-1 and J is TRBJ2-4; TRBD2, the table's D call, lacks a check against the DNA. TRBV21-1 is assigned pseudogene status. CDR3 length: 18 amino acids. For the CDR3, the DNA is TGTGCCACCCCCGACGGGAAAAACCCTGGCCTGGCCAAAAACATTCAGTACTTC. Translated, it gives CATPDGKNPGLAKNIQYF.

This clone was recorded once. The chain joins TRBV5-1 to TRBJ1-5; D unclear. Trimming left V 0 bases short and J 2 bases short, with 12 bases between. CDR1 is SGHRS, CDR2 YFSETQ, per germline. CDR3 size: 16 residues. CDR3 residues: CASSLGGEVGNQPQHF. In DNA, the CDR3 is TGCGCCAGCAGCTTGGGCGGGGAGGTGGGCAATCAGCCCCAGCATTTT.

This clone appeared a few times. V gene TRBV5-1 combines with J gene TRBJ1-4, with a possible D match to TRBD1 (5 bases). Trimming removed 0 bases from V and 4 bases from J, with 13 bases in between. The CDR3 runs to 16 residues. The germline CDR1 and CDR2 sequences are SGHRS and YFSETQ. CDR3 in amino acids: CASSLEWGVDNEKLFF. The CDR3 DNA reads as TGCGCCAGCAGCTTGGAGTGGGGGGTCGATAATGAAAAACTGTTTTTT.

The CDR3 spells CASTGGLNNYGYTF. The CDR3 DNA sequence: TGTGCCAGCACCGGAGGACTGAATAACTATGGCTACACCTTC. This sequence joins TRBV6-5 and TRBJ1-2; D uncertain. Deletions cut 7 bases from V and 1 base from J, with 13 bases between. Germline V CDR1 and CDR2: MNHEY, SVGAGI. This CDR3 has 14 amino acids.

This clone appeared a few times. The chain recombines TRBV4-2 with TRBJ2-7; TRBD1 might be the D (6 bases). The germline V gene encodes CDR1 LGHNA and CDR2 YNFKEQ. Trimming removed 3 bases from V and 2 bases from J, with 8 bases in between. The CDR3 has 13 amino acids. The CDR3 reads CASSHQGTYEQYF. The CDR3 bases are TGTGCCAGCAGCCATCAGGGGACCTACGAGCAGTACTTC.

The chain uses TRBV19 and TRBJ1-1, with a possible D match to TRBD1 (5 bases). In germline, CDR1 is LNHDA, CDR2 SQIVND (reference sequence). There are 16 residues in the CDR3. The V and J ends lost 9 bases and 0 bases respectively, with 20 bases between them. CDR3 DNA sequence: TGTGCCAGGCGGACCTGGGGCGACAGAATGAACACTGAAGCTTTCTTT. It translates to CARRTWGDRMNTEAFF.

The V and J genes are TRBV4-2 and TRBJ2-6; a weak D match, TRBD1 (6 bases). The ends were cut back, 1 base at V and 0 bases at J, with 22 bases in the middle. This CDR3 is built from 21 residues. CDR1 LGHNA and CDR2 YNFKEQ come from the germline V gene. CDR3 coding DNA: TGTGCCAGCAGCCAAGTTCATGGACAGAGAGAATTAAGCTCTGGGGCCAACGTCCTGACTTTC. The encoded protein is CASSQVHGQRELSSGANVLTF.

The rearrangement uses TRBV7-2 and TRBJ1-3; D unresolved. The ends were cut back, 5 bases at V and 4 bases at J, with 15 bases in the middle. The CDR3 runs to 15 residues. Germline-derived CDR1 and CDR2 are SGHTA and FQGNSA. CDR3 nucleotide sequence: TGTGCCAGCAGCGCAAGACTGGCCCGAGGAAACACCATATATTTT. It translates to CASSARLARGNTIYF. The full variable domain, with the rest looked up from reference TRBV7-2 and TRBJ1-3, is GAGVSQSPSNKVTEKGKDVELRCDPISGHTALYWYRQSLGQGLEFLIYFQGNSAPDKSGLPSDRFSAERTGGSVSTLTIQRTQQEDSAVYLCASSARLARGNTIYFGEGSWLTVV.